The subject of this entry is one T cell receptor (beta chain). These data come from a study of early T cells in non-severe SARS-CoV-2 infection. Each CDR3 protein is one row after TCRdb ran MiXCR on the 5' RACE reads. The sample lists about 64,000 distinct CDR3 sequences, around 13% seen once, with about 4.2% in the top ten. Sequences were obtained from whole blood. The TCR originated in an adult who was a healthcare worker with PCR-confirmed SARS-CoV-2 infection or an uninfected control (not recorded which).

The CDR3 loop is CASSEVLTGSNSPLHF. In nucleotides, the CDR3 is TGTGCCAGCAGTGAAGTTCTGACAGGCTCGAATTCACCCCTCCACTTT. The chain combines TRBV2 with TRBJ1-6, with D possibly being TRBD1 (6 bases). The germline V and J ends were trimmed by 1 base and 7 bases, with 14 bases remaining between them. The CDR3 is 16 residues long. CDR1 is SNHLY, CDR2 FYNNEI, per germline. The variable domain in full, with the rest retrieved from reference TRBV2 and TRBJ1-6, is EPEVTQTPSHQVTQMGQEVILRCVPISNHLYFYWYRQILGQKVEFLVSFYNNEISEKSEIFDDQFSVERPDGSNFTLKIRSTKLEDSAMYFCASSEVLTGSNSPLHFGNGTRLTVT.